This T cell receptor beta chain was retrieved from a study of CD8 T cells in ankylosing spondylitis. There are a few counts of this clonotype. What it recognizes is unknown. Making the TCR beta libraries involved quantitative 5'-RACE with molecular barcodes. One entry per CDR3 protein, called by TCRdb with MiXCR from the 5' RACE reads. The sample shows some 30,000 distinct CDR3 sequences, more than 13% of them seen only once. Overall study results and limits: Ankylosing spondylitis blood seemed to carry a telltale TCR beta motif made of under 10 highly homologous variants. Disease-associated clones were reportedly significantly overrepresented in matched ankylosing spondylitis synovial fluid.

CDR3 length equals 15 residues. CDR1 is MRHNA and CDR2 is SNTAGT in the germline V gene. V dropped 0 bases and J dropped 0 bases, with 9 bases sitting between them. The clonotype was recovered from a male donor with ankylosing spondylitis or in good health (not recorded which). The chain recombines TRBV6-4 with TRBJ2-7; no firm D call. The sequencing sample was made of blood. Here the CDR3 reads CASSDSRVGSYEQYV. In DNA, the CDR3 is TGTGCCAGCAGTGACTCGAGAGTAGGCTCCTACGAGCAGTACGTC.